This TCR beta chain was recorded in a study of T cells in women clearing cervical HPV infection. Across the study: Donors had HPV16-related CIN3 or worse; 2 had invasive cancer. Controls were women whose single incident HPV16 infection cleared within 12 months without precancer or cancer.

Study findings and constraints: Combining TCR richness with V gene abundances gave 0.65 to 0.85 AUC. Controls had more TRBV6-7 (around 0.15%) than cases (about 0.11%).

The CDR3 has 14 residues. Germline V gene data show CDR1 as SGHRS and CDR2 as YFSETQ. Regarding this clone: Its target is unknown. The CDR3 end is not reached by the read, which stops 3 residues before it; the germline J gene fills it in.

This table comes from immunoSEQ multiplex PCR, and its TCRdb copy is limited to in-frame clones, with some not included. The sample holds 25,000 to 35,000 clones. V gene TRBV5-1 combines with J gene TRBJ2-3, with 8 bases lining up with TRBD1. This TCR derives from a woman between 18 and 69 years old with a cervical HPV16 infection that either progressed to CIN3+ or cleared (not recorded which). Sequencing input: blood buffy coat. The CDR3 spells CASSLAGGQETQYF. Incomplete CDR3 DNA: TGCGCCAGCAGCTTGGCAGGGGGCCAAGAGACG.